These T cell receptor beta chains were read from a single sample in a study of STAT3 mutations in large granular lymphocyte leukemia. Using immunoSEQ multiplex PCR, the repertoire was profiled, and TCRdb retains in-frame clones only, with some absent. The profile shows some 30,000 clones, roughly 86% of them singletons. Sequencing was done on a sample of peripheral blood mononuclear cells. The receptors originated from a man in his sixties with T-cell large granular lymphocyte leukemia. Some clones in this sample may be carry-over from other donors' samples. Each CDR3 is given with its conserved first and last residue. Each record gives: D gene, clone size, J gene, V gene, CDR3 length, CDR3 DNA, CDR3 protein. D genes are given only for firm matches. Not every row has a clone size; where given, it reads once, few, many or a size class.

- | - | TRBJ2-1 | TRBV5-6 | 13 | TGTGCCAGCTCCCTAGGGTCTCCGAATGAGCAGTTCTTC | CASSLGSPNEQFF
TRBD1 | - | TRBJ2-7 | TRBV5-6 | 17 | TGTGCCAGCAGCTTGCCCTCGGACAGGGGCTACCCCTACGAGCAGTACTTC | CASSLPSDRGYPYEQYF
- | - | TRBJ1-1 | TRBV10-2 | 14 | TGCGCCAGCAGCGGGTTAGGGACGAACACTGAAGCTTTCTTT | CASSGLGTNTEAFF
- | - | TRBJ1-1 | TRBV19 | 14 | TGTGCCAGTAGGCCACAGGGAACGAACACTGAAGCTTTCTTT | CASRPQGTNTEAFF
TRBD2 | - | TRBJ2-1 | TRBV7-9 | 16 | TGTGCCAGCAGCTTATCCCTAGCGGGCACCTACAATGAGCAGTTCTTC | CASSLSLAGTYNEQFF
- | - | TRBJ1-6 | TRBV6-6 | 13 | TGTGCCAGCAGTACCGAGAGGGACTCACCCCTCCACTTT | CASSTERDSPLHF
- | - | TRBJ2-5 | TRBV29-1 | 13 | TGCAGCGTTGGGAGGAACCTCCAAGAGACCCAGTACTTC | CSVGRNLQETQYF
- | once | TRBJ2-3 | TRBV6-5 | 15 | TGTGCCAGCAGTTATCAGCCTGGAGTCTTAGATACGCAGTATTTT | CASSYQPGVLDTQYF
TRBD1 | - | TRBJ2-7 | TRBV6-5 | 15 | TGTGCCAGCAGCGACGACCAGGGGGCGCGGTACGAGCAGTACTTC | CASSDDQGARYEQYF
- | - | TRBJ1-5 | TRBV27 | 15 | TGTGCCAGCAGTCCGAACCCAGGTGGAAGTCAGCCCCAGCATTTT | CASSPNPGGSQPQHF
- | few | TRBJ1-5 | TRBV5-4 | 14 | TGTGCCAGCAGCTTGGTTCAGGAATCAAGGCCCCAGCATTTT | CASSLVQESRPQHF
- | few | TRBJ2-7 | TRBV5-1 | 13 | TGCGCCAGCAGCTTGTTGGGCAGCTACGAGCAGTACTTC | CASSLLGSYEQYF
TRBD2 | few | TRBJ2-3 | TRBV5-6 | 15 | TGTGCCAGCAGCCGCACCAGACTAGCGGCAGATACGCAGTATTTT | CASSRTRLAADTQYF
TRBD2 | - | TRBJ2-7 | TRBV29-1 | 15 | TGCAGCGTTGGTACTAGCGGGGCCAGCTCCTACGAGCAGTACTTC | CSVGTSGASSYEQYF